This T cell receptor (beta chain) is from a study of PD-1 blockade in classical Hodgkin lymphoma. The time point here: newly diagnosed, previously untreated cHL patient sample. Thawed PBMCs yielded CD4+ T cells through magnetic negative selection. For comparison, PBMCs from newly diagnosed, untreated classical Hodgkin lymphoma were used. Study-level results: When set against healthy donors, newly diagnosed patients were reported to show lower baseline TCR diversity. With respect to the repertoire differences, their causes, possibly disease activity or prior therapy, remain undefined.

As to this clone: The antigen is not known.

The repertoire was sequenced with immunoSEQ multiplex PCR; TCRdb's copy has only in-frame clones and lacks some. The data show almost 20,000 clones, around four fifths seen once. The CDR3 has 14 residues. V lost 7 bases, J lost 3 bases, and 13 bases lay in between. CDR1 and CDR2 (germline): LNHDA, SQIVND (reference sequence). This TCR was recovered from a human donor with classical Hodgkin lymphoma. This chain uses TRBV19 with TRBJ1-5, with D tentatively TRBD1 (6 bases). Source material: CD4+ T cells from blood. The DNA of the CDR3 is TGTGCCAGTAACTTAGGACAGATCAATCAGCCCCAGCATTTT. This translates into CASNLGQINQPQHF.